Here is one T cell receptor beta chain with its context. The antigen is undetermined. The CDR3 does not end in the conserved phenylalanine or tryptophan, so this is likely a read error. The DNA is left out, because the CDR3 cannot be placed on it with certainty; the CDR3 is given as TCRdb lists it. This entry belongs to a study of cytomegalovirus exposure and HLA in healthy donors. The study ran its PCR with 60 Vbeta and 13 Jbeta primers. The table came from immunoSEQ multiplex PCR; TCRdb's copy has only in-frame clones and leaves some out. With about 130,000 clones in the sample, the ten largest clones hold 1.5% to 2%. Study-level results: Most subjects had HLA-A and HLA-B alleles reportedly predicted accurately by TCR beta sequences.

Termini included, the CDR3 measures 11 amino acids. Germline CDR1 and CDR2: SEHNR and FQNEAQ (reference sequence). This TCR derives from a woman aged 55-75 years in good health and CMV-seronegative. The sample consisted of PBMCs. V usage is TRBV7-9 and J usage is TRBJ1-1; the D call of TRBD1 is as the table states it, not checked on the DNA. CDR3: CASSKDSLALG.